This is a list of T cell receptor beta chains from one sample in a study of cytomegalovirus exposure and HLA in healthy donors. Measured with immunoSEQ multiplex PCR; TCRdb has only the in-frame clones, and not every one. Among roughly 140,000 clones listed, roughly 77% were seen once. Sequenced input: PBMCs. These receptor sequences come from a human donor in good health. The CDR3 runs from the conserved cysteine through the conserved F or W. The order of the fields is CDR3 DNA, CDR3 protein, clone size, V gene, J gene, D gene. The D gene is left open where the match is weak. The size entry is marked missing in some rows and otherwise reads once, few, many or a size class.

DNA: TGTGCCAGCAGTGGCCTGACTGGGGCCAACGTCCTGACTTTC; CDR3: CASSGLTGANVLTF; size: -; V: TRBV27; J: TRBJ2-6; D: -
DNA: TGTGCCAGCAGCGCGGGACTAGCGGGAGACTACCGCTCCTACAATGAGCAGTTCTTC; CDR3: CASSAGLAGDYRSYNEQFF; size: -; V: TRBV9; J: TRBJ2-1; D: TRBD2
DNA: TGTGCCAGCAGCTTGGGACAGACCCACTATGGCTACACCTTC; CDR3: CASSLGQTHYGYTF; size: -; V: TRBV7-8; J: TRBJ1-2; D: TRBD1
DNA: TGTGCCTGGAGTGTACGGACAGTGGATGAAGCTTTCTTT; CDR3: CAWSVRTVDEAFF; size: once; V: TRBV30; J: TRBJ1-1; D: -
DNA: TGTGCCAGTAGTATAGATCGGGATAGCGGCCTTGGCAATGAGCAGTTCTTC; CDR3: CASSIDRDSGLGNEQFF; size: -; V: TRBV19; J: TRBJ2-1; D: -
DNA: TGTGCCAGCAGCTTAGAGGGGGCAGCCTCCTACGAGCAGTACTTC; CDR3: CASSLEGAASYEQYF; size: -; V: TRBV11-2; J: TRBJ2-7; D: -
DNA: TGTGCCAGTAGTAAATCGCGCGGCAGTCTCGATGTAAATTACAATGAGCAGTTCTTC; CDR3: CASSKSRGSLDVNYNEQFF; size: -; V: TRBV19; J: TRBJ2-1; D: -
DNA: TGTGCCAGCAGTCCCCGACAGGGAGTGAGGAATCAGCCCCAGCATTTT; CDR3: CASSPRQGVRNQPQHF; size: -; V: TRBV27; J: TRBJ1-5; D: TRBD1
DNA: TGTGCCAGCAGCTTATTCCTAGCGGTGAACTACAATGAGCAGTTCTTC; CDR3: CASSLFLAVNYNEQFF; size: -; V: TRBV13; J: TRBJ2-1; D: TRBD2
DNA: TGCGCCAGCAGCAACAGCGGAACGGCGGGCAATGAGCAGTTCTTC; CDR3: CASSNSGTAGNEQFF; size: -; V: TRBV5-1; J: TRBJ2-1; D: -
DNA: TGTGCCAGCAGTGAATCCGTTAACTATGGCTACACCTTC; CDR3: CASSESVNYGYTF; size: few; V: TRBV2; J: TRBJ1-2; D: -
DNA: TGTGCCAGCAGCTCAGGGGGCGCTAGCTCCTACGAGCAGTACTTC; CDR3: CASSSGGASSYEQYF; size: -; V: TRBV5-4; J: TRBJ2-7; D: TRBD1
DNA: TGCGCCAGCAGCCTTACACTAGTAAACACCGGGGAGCTGTTTTTT; CDR3: CASSLTLVNTGELFF; size: once; V: TRBV5-1; J: TRBJ2-2; D: -
DNA: TGTGCCAGCAGACCGCGTGTCGGTCCAAACCCTGAAGCTTTCTTT; CDR3: CASRPRVGPNPEAFF; size: -; V: TRBV5-6; J: TRBJ1-1; D: -
DNA: TGTGCCAGCAGCTTAGTCCTGTATGAGCAGTACTTC; CDR3: CASSLVLYEQYF; size: -; V: TRBV7-2; J: TRBJ2-7; D: -
DNA: TGTGCCAGCAGCGGGGGGTACGAGCAGTACTTC; CDR3: CASSGGYEQYF; size: -; V: TRBV5-6; J: TRBJ2-7; D: -
DNA: TGCGCCAGCAGCTCCCCCGGAGAGACCCAGTACTTC; CDR3: CASSSPGETQYF; size: -; V: TRBV5-1; J: TRBJ2-5; D: -
DNA: TGTGCCAGCGGCCGTAGCGGGAGCTCAGATACGCAGTATTTT; CDR3: CASGRSGSSDTQYF; size: -; V: TRBV28; J: TRBJ2-3; D: TRBD2
DNA: TGCGCCAGCAGCTTGGCCTGGGGACAGGGGGCAGATACGCAGTATTTT; CDR3: CASSLAWGQGADTQYF; size: -; V: TRBV5-1; J: TRBJ2-3; D: TRBD1
DNA: TGTGCCAGCAGCTCGGGACAACTCCAAGAGACCCAGTACTTC; CDR3: CASSSGQLQETQYF; size: -; V: TRBV7-2; J: TRBJ2-5; D: -
DNA: TGTGCCAGCAGTGATATAAGGACTCCCACAGATACGCAGTATTTT; CDR3: CASSDIRTPTDTQYF; size: -; V: TRBV2; J: TRBJ2-3; D: -
DNA: TGTGCCAGCAGTTTTACCGGGACAGGGGCCAACGTCCTGACTTTC; CDR3: CASSFTGTGANVLTF; size: -; V: TRBV6-5; J: TRBJ2-6; D: -
DNA: TGTGCCACCAGCAGAGGAACAGGGTTTATAGAGAGCAATCAGCCCCAGCATTTT; CDR3: CATSRGTGFIESNQPQHF; size: -; V: TRBV15; J: TRBJ1-5; D: -
DNA: TGCGCCAGCAGCCAAGATCGGCGGGGTCTCTCCTACGAGCAGTACTTC; CDR3: CASSQDRRGLSYEQYF; size: -; V: TRBV4-1; J: TRBJ2-7; D: -
DNA: TGTGCCACCAGCAGCTATGATTGGGCGGGCTCTGGGGCCAACGTCCTGACTTTC; CDR3: CATSSYDWAGSGANVLTF; size: -; V: TRBV15; J: TRBJ2-6; D: -
DNA: TGTGCCACCACCCAGGGACAGGGGGGGACGGAGCAGTACTTC; CDR3: CATTQGQGGTEQYF; size: once; V: TRBV6-6; J: TRBJ2-7; D: TRBD1
DNA: TGTGCCAGCAGTGATGGTGGTCACGGTGAGCAGTTCTTC; CDR3: CASSDGGHGEQFF; size: -; V: TRBV6-4; J: TRBJ2-1; D: -
DNA: TGTGCCACAACCGGGACTGAGGCCGGTGAGCAGTTCTTC; CDR3: CATTGTEAGEQFF; size: -; V: TRBV10-3; J: TRBJ2-1; D: -
DNA: TGTGCTAGTGGGACGACAGGGGAGTTTGGAAACACCATATATTTT; CDR3: CASGTTGEFGNTIYF; size: -; V: TRBV12-5; J: TRBJ1-3; D: TRBD1
DNA: TGCGCCAGCAGCTCATCGAGCTACGAGCAGTACTTC; CDR3: CASSSSSYEQYF; size: -; V: TRBV5-1; J: TRBJ2-7; D: -
DNA: TGTGCCACCAGCGGTCTCGGGGGACCGCTTCTATCAGGACTTTACAATGAGCAGTTCTTC; CDR3: CATSGLGGPLLSGLYNEQFF; size: -; V: TRBV15; J: TRBJ2-1; D: -
DNA: TGTGCCAGTAGTATTTGGGCCTCAAACACCGGGGAGCTGTTTTTT; CDR3: CASSIWASNTGELFF; size: -; V: TRBV19; J: TRBJ2-2; D: -
DNA: TGTGCCTACCTGGGGGAGGGTGTCTCCGAGCAGTACTTC; CDR3: CAYLGEGVSEQYF; size: -; V: TRBV5-4; J: TRBJ2-7; D: TRBD2
DNA: TGTGCCAGCAGCTTAGCGTTCGTGGCAGACTACGAGCAGTACTTC; CDR3: CASSLAFVADYEQYF; size: -; V: TRBV7-2; J: TRBJ2-7; D: -
DNA: TGTGCCAGTAGTATAGGCTGGGACAGGGGGCCTGGCTACACCTTC; CDR3: CASSIGWDRGPGYTF; size: -; V: TRBV19; J: TRBJ1-2; D: TRBD1
DNA: TGTGCCAGCAGCCGCGGCCCCTTTAGCGGGCTCGAGACCCAGTACTTC; CDR3: CASSRGPFSGLETQYF; size: -; V: TRBV5-4; J: TRBJ2-5; D: TRBD2
DNA: TGTGCCAGCAGAAAACTAGCGGGGGGGCTGGTTGAGCAGTTCTTC; CDR3: CASRKLAGGLVEQFF; size: -; V: TRBV6-5; J: TRBJ2-1; D: TRBD2
DNA: TGTGCCAGCAGTGTCGTCTACACCGGGGAGCTGTTTTTT; CDR3: CASSVVYTGELFF; size: -; V: TRBV6-4; J: TRBJ2-2; D: -